This paragraph reports one T cell receptor (beta chain). Its antigen is unidentified. Both peripheral blood and punch biopsies of lesional scalp skin were obtained from patients who had alopecia areata. The data derive from a study of CD8+ T cells in alopecia areata. Study-wide context: Treatment comprised oral tofacitinib, 5 to 10 mg twice daily, in treated patients. Study conclusions and caveats: TCR sharing was clearer in mice than between patients, perhaps partly owing to patient HLA diversity. Lesional scalp displayed greater clonality than normal scalp, most notably in alopecia totalis/universalis.

After isolation, RNA underwent reverse transcription to generate cDNA as the sequencing template. TCRdb keeps only in-frame clones here, not all; method: immunoSEQ multiplex PCR. Of over 85,000 clones in the sample, roughly two fifths were seen once. Germline CDR1 SQVTM, CDR2 ANQGSEA. This CDR3 region has 14 residues. The junction had 10 bases not matched to a gene; V was cut back by 6 bases and J by 8 bases. The rearrangement links TRBV29-1 to TRBJ2-1, with 10 bases aligning to TRBD2. Sequencing was performed on CD4+ T cells sorted from blood. This receptor was identified in a human donor with alopecia areata. Written as DNA, the CDR3 is TGCAGCGTGGAACCTAGCGGGAGAACCCATGAGCAGTTCTTC. Its translation: CSVEPSGRTHEQFF.